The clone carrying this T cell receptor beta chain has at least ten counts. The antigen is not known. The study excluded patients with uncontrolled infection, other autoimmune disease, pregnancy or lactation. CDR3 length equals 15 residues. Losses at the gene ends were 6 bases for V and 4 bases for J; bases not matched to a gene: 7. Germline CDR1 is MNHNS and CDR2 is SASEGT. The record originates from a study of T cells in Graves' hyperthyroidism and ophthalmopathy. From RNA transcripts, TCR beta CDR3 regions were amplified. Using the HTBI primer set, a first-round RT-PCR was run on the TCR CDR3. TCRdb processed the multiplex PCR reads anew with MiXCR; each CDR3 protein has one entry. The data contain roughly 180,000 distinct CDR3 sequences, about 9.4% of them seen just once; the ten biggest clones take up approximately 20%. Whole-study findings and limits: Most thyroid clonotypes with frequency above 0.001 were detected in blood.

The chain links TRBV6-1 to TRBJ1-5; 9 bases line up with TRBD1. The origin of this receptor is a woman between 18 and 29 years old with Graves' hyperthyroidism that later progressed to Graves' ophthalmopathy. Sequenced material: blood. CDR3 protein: CASRTGTGTNQPQHF. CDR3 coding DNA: TGTGCCAGCAGAACCGGGACAGGGACGAATCAGCCCCAGCATTTT.